Presented here are 26 T cell receptor beta chains from one specimen sequenced in a study of shared clonotypes between healthy human individuals. Using immunoSEQ multiplex PCR, the repertoire was profiled, and TCRdb retains in-frame clones only, with some absent. The data show some 1.5 million clones, roughly 98% seen once. The sample was naive CD4+ T cells sorted from blood. Subset described: CD45RA+ positively selected. The receptors stem from a man under 40 in good health.

This rearrangement joins TRBV25-1 to TRBJ2-1, with 9 bases identical to TRBD2. CDR3 length: 13 residues. Trimming at V came to 4 bases and at J to 9 bases, leaving 4 bases not matched to a gene. The germline V gene has CDR1 MGHDK and CDR2 SYGVNS. The DNA for the CDR3 is TGTGCCAGCAGTGGTAGAGCGGGAGGTGAGCAGTTCTTC. Amino acids: CASSGRAGGEQFF.

With regard to this clone: Other nucleotide sequences in the sample specify the same CDR3. This chain connects TRBV29-1 to TRBJ1-3; D unclear. The CDR3 loop spans 13 amino acids. The V and J ends lost 3 bases and 0 bases respectively, with 6 bases between them. Germline CDR1 reads SQVTM; CDR2 reads ANQGSEA. The CDR3 loop reads CSVDGNSGNTIYF. The CDR3 nucleotides are TGCAGCGTTGACGGTAACTCTGGAAACACCATATATTTT. Full variable domain (remainder filled in from reference TRBV29-1 and TRBJ1-3): SAVISQKPSRDICQRGTSLTIQCQVDSQVTMMFWYRQQPGQSLTLIATANQGSEATYESGFVIDKFPISRPNLTFSTLTVSNMSPEDSSIYLCSVDGNSGNTIYFGEGSWLTVV.

This chain uses TRBV19 with TRBJ2-7; unclear D gene. Germline lookup yields CDR1 LNHDA and CDR2 SQIVND (reference sequence). V lost 7 bases, J lost 4 bases, and 11 bases lay in between. This CDR3 spans 12 amino acids. The chain's CDR3 is CASISSKYEQYF. The CDR3 coding sequence is TGTGCCAGTATTTCCTCAAAGTACGAGCAGTACTTC. Full variable domain (outside the CDR3, taken from reference TRBV19 and TRBJ2-7): DGGITQSPKYLFRKEGQNVTLSCEQNLNHDAMYWYRQDPGQGLRLIYYSQIVNDFQKGDIAEGYSVSREKKESFPLTVTSAQKNPTAFYLCASISSKYEQYFGPGTRLTVT.

The chain is built from TRBV7-9 and TRBJ2-7; TRBD2 matches at 11 bases. Looked up from germline, CDR1 is SEHNR and CDR2 is FQNEAQ (reference sequence). Trimming at V came to 4 bases and at J to 3 bases, leaving 5 bases not matched to a gene. The CDR3 consists of 15 residues. CDR3 sequence reads: CASSSQGLAVYEQYF. The CDR3 nucleotides are TGTGCCAGCAGCTCTCAGGGACTAGCGGTCTACGAGCAGTACTTC.

This chain uses TRBV6-5 with TRBJ1-2; D is undetermined. CDR1 and CDR2 from the germline V gene are MNHEY and SVGAGI. V was pared by 6 bases and J by 4 bases, with 18 bases between. The CDR3 has 15 amino acids. The CDR3 loop reads CASSLQSGKLYGYTF. Written as DNA, the CDR3 is TGTGCCAGCAGCTTACAATCCGGCAAGCTCTATGGCTACACCTTC.

Details on this clone: The same CDR3 is also encoded by other DNA sequences in this sample. The chain couples TRBV18 to TRBJ2-1, with 12 bases aligning to TRBD2. V lost 2 bases and J lost 7; bases outside the gene matches: 3. The CDR3 spans 15 residues. CDR1 is KGHSH and CDR2 is LQKENI in the germline V gene. CDR3 bases: TGTGCCAGCTCACCAGGACTAGCGGGACTGAATGAGCAGTTCTTC. This sequence encodes CASSPGLAGLNEQFF.

The V gene is TRBV18, the J gene TRBJ1-4; 7 bases fit TRBD1. Trimming at V came to 6 bases and at J to 8 bases, leaving 9 bases not matched to a gene. This CDR3 comprises 14 residues. Germline V gene data show CDR1 as KGHSH and CDR2 as LQKENI. The CDR3 DNA reads TGTGCCAGCTCCCCGGAGGGGGCCCGGGAAAAACTGTTTTTT. Its protein is CASSPEGAREKLFF.

V and J are TRBV11-3 and TRBJ2-7; TRBD1 matches at 8 bases. Looked up from germline, CDR1 is SGHNT and CDR2 is YENEEA. V lost 5 bases and J lost 3; bases outside the gene matches: 9. The CDR3 sequence is 15 residues long. The CDR3 spells CASSPGGTGVYEQYF. For the CDR3, the DNA is TGTGCCAGCAGCCCCGGAGGGACAGGAGTCTACGAGCAGTACTTC.

The rearrangement uses TRBV19 and TRBJ2-1; 11 positions match TRBD2. Germline CDR1 is LNHDA and CDR2 is SQIVND (reference sequence). The J segment lost 4 bases and the V segment lost 8 bases, leaving 4 bases of the junction unmatched. The CDR3 extends over 14 amino acids. CDR3 coding DNA: TGTGCCAGTTCTGGGACTAGCGGATACAATGAGCAGTTCTTC. Translation: CASSGTSGYNEQFF.

This chain connects TRBV10-3 to TRBJ2-2, with a tentative D call TRBD2 (6 bases). Trimming left V 6 bases short and J 1 base short, with 12 bases between. Germline CDR1 is ENHRY and CDR2 is SYGVKD. The CDR3 covers 15 residues. The CDR3 DNA reads TGTGCCATCAGAGATGGAGGGAGGAACACCGGGGAGCTGTTTTTT. Its translation is CAIRDGGRNTGELFF.

The chain recombines TRBV18 with TRBJ2-7; the D call may be TRBD1 or TRBD2 (5 bases each). The CDR3 has 15 residues. CDR1 is KGHSH and CDR2 is LQKENI in the germline V gene. Between the trimmed V and J ends, which lost 4 bases and 4 bases, there was a span of 17 bases. In nucleotides, the CDR3 is TGTGCCAGCTCACAGATTTCAGGGACGGGATACGAGCAGTACTTC. The encoded protein is CASSQISGTGYEQYF. Filled out from reference TRBV18 and TRBJ2-7, the complete variable domain reads NAGVMQNPRHLVRRRGQEARLRCSPMKGHSHVYWYRQLPEEGLKFMVYLQKENIIDESGMPKERFSAEFPKEGPSILRIQQVVRGDSAAYFCASSQISGTGYEQYFGPGTRLTVT.

This chain connects TRBV18 to TRBJ1-5; D uncertain. This CDR3 has 15 residues. The germline gives CDR1 KGHSH, CDR2 LQKENI. The V gene lost 6 bases and the J gene lost 2 bases, with 14 bases spanning the gap. CDR3 sequence reads: CASSAGLTGNQPQHF. The DNA for the CDR3 is TGTGCCAGCTCCGCGGGTTTGACTGGCAATCAGCCCCAGCATTTT.

The rearrangement links TRBV5-6 to TRBJ2-3; possibly TRBD1 for D (5 bases). The ends were cut back, 4 bases at V and 0 bases at J, with 12 bases in the middle. The CDR3 extends over 15 amino acids. Germline V gene lookup returns CDR1 SGHDT and CDR2 YYEEEE. Here the CDR3 DNA reads TGTGCCAGCAGCGCAACAGGAGCGAGCACAGATACGCAGTATTTT. It encodes CASSATGASTDTQYF.

This CDR3 is CASRATGTIEQFF. DNA for the CDR3: TGTGCCAGCAGAGCCACAGGGACGATTGAGCAGTTCTTC. This sequence joins TRBV6-1 and TRBJ2-1; TRBD1 is a possible D gene (6 bases). The germline V and J ends were trimmed by 6 bases and 9 bases, with 15 bases remaining between them. CDR1 is MNHNS, CDR2 SASEGT, per germline. This CDR3 is 13 amino acids long.

The V and J genes are TRBV7-8 and TRBJ2-1; D is uncertain. The ends were cut back, 6 bases at V and 6 bases at J, with 12 bases in the middle. The CDR3 totals 13 residues. Germline V gene data show CDR1 as SGHVS and CDR2 as FQNEAQ. CDR3 DNA sequence: TGTGCCAGCAGACAATTAGAGCCCAATGAGCAGTTCTTC. Its translation: CASRQLEPNEQFF.

The chain employs TRBV5-1 and TRBJ2-1; 13 bases line up with TRBD2. This CDR3 spans 18 amino acids. The V gene end was trimmed by 4 bases and the J gene end by 0 bases; junction bases not matched to a gene: 7. Germline CDR1 reads SGHRS; CDR2 reads YFSETQ. Here the CDR3 reads CASSAAGLAGSSYNEQFF. CDR3 bases: TGCGCCAGCAGCGCTGCGGGACTAGCGGGGAGCTCCTACAATGAGCAGTTCTTC.

The chain has TRBV19 and TRBJ2-5, with D tentatively TRBD1 (5 bases). V was cut by 5 bases and J by 4 bases, with 17 bases left in between. Germline V gene sequence: CDR1 LNHDA, CDR2 SQIVND (reference sequence). This CDR3 region has 15 residues. Written as DNA, the CDR3 is TGTGCCAGTAGTTGGGGCCGATTAGAGAGAGAGACCCAGTACTTC. Its translation is CASSWGRLERETQYF.

The chain carries TRBV7-9 and TRBJ2-3; the D gene is possibly TRBD1 (5 bases). CDR3 length: 17 residues. Trimming cost V 3 bases and J 3 bases, with 19 bases left between them. Germline V lookup: CDR1 SEHNR, CDR2 FQNEAQ (reference sequence). The CDR3 region has the DNA TGTGCCAGCAGCTTGCCCCTCGGGCAGGGAAAAACAGATACGCAGTATTTT. This encodes CASSLPLGQGKTDTQYF.

This chain joins TRBV20-1 and TRBJ2-7; D perhaps matches TRBD2 (5 bases). Trimming shortened V by 8 bases and J by 9 bases, and 14 bases separated the two germline ends. Germline V lookup: CDR1 DFQATT, CDR2 SNEGSKA (reference sequence). CDR3 length: 10 residues. The CDR3 is CSWETAGQYF. The CDR3 region has the DNA TGCAGTTGGGAGACCGCCGGGCAGTACTTC.

The V and J genes are TRBV30 and TRBJ2-2; D gene ambiguous. The germline V gene encodes CDR1 GTSNPN and CDR2 SVGIG (reference sequence). This CDR3 is 14 amino acids long. Trimming removed 2 bases at V and 5 bases at J, with 12 bases between. CDR3 DNA: TGTGCCTGGAGTAGACGTCGAATAACCGGGGAGCTGTTTTTT. As protein: CAWSRRRITGELFF.

The CDR3 protein is CASSLVWVGGQPQHF. DNA for the CDR3: TGTGCCAGCAGCTTAGTCTGGGTGGGGGGTCAGCCCCAGCATTTT. The chain employs TRBV7-2 and TRBJ1-5; maybe TRBD1 (5 bases). CDR1 and CDR2 from the germline V gene are SGHTA and FQGNSA. This CDR3 comprises 15 residues. V lost 1 base and J 6 bases, leaving 13 bases between the germline ends.

The J gene is TRBJ2-7, the V gene TRBV7-2, with D possibly TRBD2 on 5 matching bases. This CDR3 is built from 14 residues. With 5 bases removed from V and 3 bases from J, the gap between germline ends came to 14 bases. The germline gives CDR1 SGHTA, CDR2 FQGNSA. This chain's CDR3 is CASSPGSKLYEQYF. CDR3 nucleotide sequence: TGTGCCAGCAGCCCGGGGTCTAAACTCTACGAGCAGTACTTC. Full variable domain (outside the CDR3, taken from reference TRBV7-2 and TRBJ2-7): GAGVSQSPSNKVTEKGKDVELRCDPISGHTALYWYRQSLGQGLEFLIYFQGNSAPDKSGLPSDRFSAERTGGSVSTLTIQRTQQEDSAVYLCASSPGSKLYEQYFGPGTRLTVT.

The chain links TRBV27 to TRBJ2-1, with 13 bases matching TRBD2. V lost 2 bases to trimming and J lost 8 bases; unmatched junction nucleotides: 6. The CDR3 has 16 amino acids. Germline V gene lookup returns CDR1 MNHEY and CDR2 SMNVEV (reference sequence). The CDR3 reads CASSLPGLAGTYEQFF. The CDR3 DNA is TGTGCCAGCAGTTTACCGGGACTAGCGGGAACATATGAGCAGTTCTTC.

The CDR3 reads CASSRTGTNQNIQYF. DNA for the CDR3: TGCGCCAGCAGCCGGACCGGGACGAACCAAAACATTCAGTACTTC. The chain links TRBV4-1 to TRBJ2-4; D possibly uses TRBD1 or TRBD2 (5 bases each). V was clipped by 4 bases and J by 5 bases, with 15 bases between them. The CDR3 loop spans 15 amino acids. Germline-derived CDR1 and CDR2 are MGHRA and YSYEKL.

The rearrangement uses TRBV19 and TRBJ1-5, with D hard to call. This CDR3 has 13 amino acids. Trimming removed 0 bases at V and 5 bases at J, with 5 bases between. The germline V gene has CDR1 LNHDA and CDR2 SQIVND (reference sequence). The CDR3 here is CASSIDRYQPQHF. CDR3 DNA: TGTGCCAGTAGTATAGACAGGTATCAGCCCCAGCATTTT.

This rearrangement joins TRBV5-1 to TRBJ1-1; possible D gene TRBD1, 6 bases. The V end was cut by 2 bases, the J end by 1 base, with 30 bases between. This CDR3 spans 21 amino acids. The V gene's germline CDR1 is SGHRS and CDR2 YFSETQ. The chain's CDR3 is CASSFVPWVHREVLKNTEAFF. The DNA of the CDR3 is TGCGCCAGCAGCTTTGTCCCTTGGGTGCACAGGGAAGTTTTAAAGAACACTGAAGCTTTCTTT.